Each of the 28 T cell receptor beta chains below was sequenced from the same sample in a study of blood T cell repertoires in COVID-19. The method was immunoSEQ multiplex PCR; TCRdb's version includes in-frame clones alone and lacks a portion of them. The sample holds roughly 150,000 clones; around 73% are singletons and the top ten take approximately 6%. Sequenced: PBMCs or T cells enriched from blood (not recorded which). These receptors were obtained from a woman between 45 and 65 years old who had recovered from COVID-19.

V is TRBV5-8 and J is TRBJ1-6, with D possibly matching TRBD1 (6 bases). The CDR3 is made up of 16 amino acids. The germline V gene encodes CDR1 SGHTS and CDR2 YDEGEE. The V gene lost 4 bases and the J gene lost 7 bases, with 18 bases spanning the gap. This CDR3 reads CASSPLGRGANSPLHF. The CDR3 nucleotides read TGTGCCAGCAGCCCCCTTGGGAGGGGGGCGAATTCACCCCTCCACTTT.

The V call is TRBV18, the J call TRBJ1-6; 7 nucleotides line up with TRBD1. This CDR3 has 14 amino acids. Germline-derived CDR1 and CDR2 are KGHSH and LQKENI. V shed 4 bases, J shed 7 bases, and the junction held 4 bases outside the gene matches. In DNA, the CDR3 is TGTGCCAGCTCACTAGGGACAGCGAATTCACCCCTCCACTTT. Encoded protein: CASSLGTANSPLHF.

This rearrangement joins TRBV11-2 to TRBJ1-2; D remains unclear. V was shortened by 1 base and J by 3 bases, with 9 bases between the two germline ends. Germline-derived CDR1 and CDR2 are SGHAT and FQNNGV. The CDR3 extends over 14 amino acids. The CDR3 is CASSLVLGDYGYTF. The CDR3 DNA reads as TGTGCCAGCAGCTTAGTCCTTGGAGACTATGGCTACACCTTC.

The chain employs TRBV4-1 and TRBJ1-2, with 9 bases identical to TRBD1. Germline-derived CDR1 and CDR2 are MGHRA and YSYEKL. This CDR3 region has 19 residues. V lost 0 bases to trimming and J lost 1 base; unmatched junction nucleotides: 12. The chain's CDR3 is CASSQDRTGDPSFNYGYTF. The CDR3 nucleotides are TGCGCCAGCAGCCAAGATAGGACAGGGGACCCTTCCTTTAACTATGGCTACACCTTC.

J is TRBJ1-2 and V is TRBV4-1; 7 bases match TRBD1. The germline V gene encodes CDR1 MGHRA and CDR2 YSYEKL. CDR3 length equals 14 residues. Trimming removed 3 bases from V and 2 bases from J; junction bases left unmatched: 3. CDR3: CASSQDRTNYGYTF. The CDR3 coding sequence is TGCGCCAGCAGCCAGGACAGGACCAACTATGGCTACACCTTC.

This clone occurred once. The chain carries TRBV5-4 and TRBJ1-6; TRBD1 is a possible D gene (6 bases). The CDR3 sequence is 14 residues long. Germline CDR1 and CDR2: SGHNT and YYREEE (reference sequence). Trimming left V 0 bases short and J 8 bases short, with 9 bases between. The CDR3 loop reads CASSLAQGDSPLHF. CDR3 nucleotide sequence: TGTGCCAGCAGCTTGGCACAGGGAGATTCACCCCTCCACTTT.

The V gene is TRBV18, the J gene TRBJ1-3; a weak D match, TRBD1 (5 bases). The CDR3 is made up of 15 amino acids. Germline V CDR1 and CDR2: KGHSH, LQKENI. V was clipped by 4 bases and J by 0 bases, with 10 bases between them. The CDR3 sequence: CASSRQGNSGNTIYF. CDR3 bases: TGTGCCAGCTCACGGCAGGGCAACTCTGGAAACACCATATATTTT.

The chain recombines TRBV24-1 with TRBJ1-1; TRBD1 might be the D (5 bases). The CDR3 runs 13 residues. The V and J ends lost 4 bases and 7 bases respectively, with 12 bases between them. Germline CDR1 KGHDR, CDR2 SFDVKD. CDR3 sequence: CATSDTGYNEAFF. Written as DNA, the CDR3 is TGTGCCACCAGTGACACAGGATACAATGAAGCTTTCTTT.

The V and J genes are TRBV3-1 (or the pseudogene TRBV3-2) and TRBJ2-3; 10 nucleotides agree with TRBD1. The CDR3 is 15 amino acids. J lost 2 bases, V lost 5 bases, and 4 bases had no gene match. Per the germline V gene, CDR1 is LGHDT and CDR2 is YNNKEL (reference sequence). The CDR3 DNA sequence: TGTGCCAGCAGCTTCGGGACAGGGGACACAGATACGCAGTATTTT. Protein product: CASSFGTGDTDTQYF.

This clone was seen repeatedly, ten times or more. The genes are TRBV24-1 and TRBJ2-5; TRBD2 matches at 8 bases. The J segment lost 1 base and the V segment lost 2 bases, leaving 11 bases of the junction unmatched. This CDR3 region has 18 residues. Germline CDR1 is KGHDR and CDR2 is SFDVKD. The CDR3 coding sequence is TGTGCCACCAGTGATTCTGGGTACGTCGGGGGGGCCCAAGAGACCCAGTACTTC. Protein product: CATSDSGYVGGAQETQYF.

This CDR3 is CASTLPVGQGPDTQYF. CDR3 sequence (DNA): TGTGCCAGCACCCTCCCGGTGGGACAGGGACCAGATACGCAGTATTTT. V and J are TRBV5-4 and TRBJ2-3; 9 bases are shared with TRBD1. The CDR3 consists of 16 residues. With 6 bases clipped from V and 4 bases from J, the junction kept 12 bases outside the gene matches. From germline, CDR1 is SGHNT and CDR2 YYREEE (reference sequence). Combining the CDR3 with reference TRBV5-4 and TRBJ2-3 gives the whole variable domain ETGVTQSPTHLIKTRGQQVTLRCSSQSGHNTVSWYQQALGQGPQFIFQYYREEENGRGNFPPRFSGLQFPNYSSELNVNALELDDSALYLCASTLPVGQGPDTQYFGPGTRLTVL.

The CDR3 DNA reads TGTGCCATCAGTGACACAGGGATGGCGGATGAAAAACTGTTTTTT. As protein: CAISDTGMADEKLFF. The J gene is TRBJ1-4, the V gene TRBV10-3; a possible D gene is TRBD1 (6 bases). The CDR3 consists of 15 residues. The germline V gene has CDR1 ENHRY and CDR2 SYGVKD. V lost 3 bases and J 6 bases, leaving 14 bases between the germline ends.

The genes are TRBV5-6 and TRBJ1-4; D may be TRBD1 (6 bases). There are 13 residues in the CDR3. The germline V gene has CDR1 SGHDT and CDR2 YYEEEE. V was cut by 3 bases and J by 8 bases, with 11 bases left in between. CDR3 protein: CASSSQGYEKLFF. The CDR3 DNA reads as TGTGCCAGCAGCTCACAGGGATACGAAAAACTGTTTTTT.

This rearrangement joins TRBV10-3 to TRBJ2-1, with 8 bases lining up with TRBD1. The CDR3 is 14 amino acids. V gave up 0 bases and J gave up 6 bases; unmatched junction bases: 1. From germline, CDR1 is ENHRY and CDR2 SYGVKD. As DNA, the CDR3 is TGTGCCATCAGTGAGTCAGGGACAGGCAATGAGCAGTTCTTC. Residues: CAISESGTGNEQFF.

The chain has TRBV7-9 and TRBJ1-2; D may be TRBD1 (6 bases). This CDR3 is 16 amino acids long. Trimming stripped 5 bases from V and 2 bases from J, with 18 bases between. Germline assignment: CDR1 SEHNR and CDR2 FQNEAQ (reference sequence). The CDR3 region is CASSPQGQLSNYGYTF. The CDR3 DNA reads TGTGCCAGCAGCCCCCAGGGGCAGCTCTCAAACTATGGCTACACCTTC.

The chain couples TRBV28 to TRBJ2-5; 10 positions agree with TRBD1. The CDR3 covers 19 residues. The V segment lost 4 bases and the J segment 4 bases; nucleotides outside the gene matches: 18. Germline V CDR1 and CDR2: MDHEN, SYDVKM. CDR3 residues: CASSSIKLVGTGAIETQYF. In DNA, the CDR3 is TGTGCCAGCAGTTCCATTAAACTTGTTGGGACAGGGGCTATAGAGACCCAGTACTTC.

The table lists this clone with a count of one. V usage is TRBV19 and J usage is TRBJ2-3; 10 bases agree with TRBD1. CDR1 and CDR2 from the germline V gene are LNHDA and SQIVND (reference sequence). Trimming at V came to 8 bases and at J to 3 bases, leaving 5 bases not matched to a gene. CDR3 length: 14 amino acids. Here the CDR3 reads CASQTGGATDTQYF. CDR3 bases: TGTGCCAGTCAGACAGGGGGCGCGACAGATACGCAGTATTTT.

The rearrangement links TRBV5-6 to TRBJ1-2; 8 positions match TRBD1. This CDR3 contains 13 residues. CDR1 is SGHDT, CDR2 YYEEEE, per germline. V gave up 4 bases and J gave up 8 bases; unmatched junction bases: 7. CDR3 residues: CASSRGQGGGYTF. In DNA, the CDR3 is TGTGCCAGCAGCAGAGGACAGGGAGGCGGCTACACCTTC.

This clone was recorded only once. Other DNA variants within this sample encode the same CDR3. V is TRBV29-1 and J is TRBJ1-2, with 9 bases lining up with TRBD1. V was pared by 2 bases and J by 7 bases, with 2 bases of the junction left unmatched. Germline V gene lookup returns CDR1 SQVTM and CDR2 ANQGSEA. The CDR3 has 12 amino acids. The CDR3 DNA follows: TGCAGCGTTGAAACAGGGGGCGGTGGCTACACCTTC. Translation gives CSVETGGGGYTF.

The sample holds a few counts of this clone. The V call is TRBV7-2, the J call TRBJ2-3; 9 bases line up with TRBD1. Germline CDR1 SGHTA, CDR2 FQGNSA. CDR3 length: 15 residues. Trimming took 5 bases from V and 4 from J; bases not matched to a gene: 7. The CDR3 loop reads CASSRTGGEPDTQYF. The CDR3 DNA reads TGTGCCAGCAGCCGTACAGGGGGCGAGCCAGATACGCAGTATTTT.

The chain is built from TRBV7-6 and TRBJ2-1; no clear D gene. The CDR3 runs 11 residues. Germline values: CDR1 SGHVS, CDR2 FNYEAQ. Trimming pared 4 bases from V and 8 bases from J, leaving 6 bases between. CDR3 in amino acids: CASSWSDEQFF. The CDR3 DNA reads TGTGCCAGCAGCTGGAGCGATGAGCAGTTCTTC.

This chain joins TRBV6-6 and TRBJ1-1; a possible D gene is TRBD1 (6 bases). Looked up from germline, CDR1 is MNHNY and CDR2 is SVGAGI (reference sequence). CDR3 length equals 14 residues. V lost 2 bases, J lost 8 bases, and 15 bases lay in between. For the CDR3, the DNA is TGTGCCAGCAGTTACGAGGGACACATGCCAGAAGCTTTCTTT. It is translated as CASSYEGHMPEAFF.

This clone occurred a few times. V is TRBV28 and J is TRBJ2-4; D possibly corresponds to TRBD2 (6 bases). Germline CDR1 is MDHEN and CDR2 is SYDVKM. Trimming cost V 4 bases and J 9 bases, with 13 bases left between them. The CDR3 extends over 13 amino acids. CDR3: CASSSPGDGIQYF. CDR3 DNA: TGTGCCAGCAGTTCCCCGGGGGACGGCATTCAGTACTTC.

V gene TRBV18 combines with J gene TRBJ2-7; possibly TRBD2 for D (5 bases). Germline V lookup: CDR1 KGHSH, CDR2 LQKENI. V gave up 0 bases and J gave up 5 bases, with 8 bases separating them. CDR3 size: 13 residues. CDR3 amino acids: CASSPPGRDEQYV. Here the CDR3 DNA reads TGTGCCAGCTCACCACCAGGGAGAGACGAGCAGTACGTC.

The chain has TRBV5-8 and TRBJ2-7; D ambiguous. Per germline, CDR1 SGHTS and CDR2 YDEGEE. V was pared by 1 base and J by 0 bases, with 2 bases between. The CDR3 loop spans 12 amino acids. The CDR3 DNA is TGTGCCAGCAGCTTGTACTCCTACGAGCAGTACTTC. Translation gives CASSLYSYEQYF.

V is TRBV15 and J is TRBJ2-3, with D unclear. Trimming took 0 bases from V and 6 from J, leaving 10 bases between them. From germline, CDR1 is LNHNV and CDR2 YYDKDF (reference sequence). This CDR3 has 14 amino acids. CDR3 loop: CATSRDLAADTQYF. The DNA for the CDR3 is TGTGCCACCAGCAGAGATCTTGCGGCGGATACGCAGTATTTT.

The chain recombines TRBV4-2 with TRBJ1-3; a weak D match, TRBD1 (6 bases). The V gene's germline CDR1 is LGHNA and CDR2 YNFKEQ. The V end lost 5 bases, the J end lost 0 bases, and 20 bases lay between the germline ends. The CDR3 has 18 residues. In DNA, the CDR3 is TGTGCCAGCAGCTCGGGACATGGGATCGCCTTCTCTGGAAACACCATATATTTT. This sequence encodes CASSSGHGIAFSGNTIYF.

This sequence joins TRBV24-1 and TRBJ2-1; D is possibly TRBD2 (6 bases). The V and J ends lost 9 bases and 5 bases respectively, with 19 bases between them. The CDR3 is 15 amino acids. In germline, CDR1 is KGHDR, CDR2 SFDVKD. The CDR3 loop reads CATLAGELAHNEQFF. CDR3 coding DNA: TGTGCCACCCTCGCTGGAGAACTAGCTCACAATGAGCAGTTCTTC.